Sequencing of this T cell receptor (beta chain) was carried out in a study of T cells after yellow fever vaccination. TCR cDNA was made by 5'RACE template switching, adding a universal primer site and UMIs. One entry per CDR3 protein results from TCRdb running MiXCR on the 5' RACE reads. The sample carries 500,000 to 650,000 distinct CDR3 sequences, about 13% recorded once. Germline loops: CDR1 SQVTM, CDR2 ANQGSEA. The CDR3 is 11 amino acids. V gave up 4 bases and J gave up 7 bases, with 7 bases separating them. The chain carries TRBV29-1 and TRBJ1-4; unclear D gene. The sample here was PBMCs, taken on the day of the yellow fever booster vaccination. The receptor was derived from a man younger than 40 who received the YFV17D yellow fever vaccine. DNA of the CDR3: TGCAGCGTTGCCTGGGGTGAAAAACTGTTTTTT. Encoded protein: CSVAWGEKLFF.